This T cell receptor beta chain is from a study of blood T cells in healthy people across ages. Primed by a sample-barcoded 5' primer and a J-beta primer mix, a second PCR proceeded for 7 to 11 cycles. TCRdb redid the calling of the 5' RACE reads with MiXCR, one entry per CDR3 protein. The sample yields around 1,000,000 distinct CDR3 sequences, approximately 25% seen once. Per individual sample, total RNA of at least 5 micrograms was extracted. V lost 1 base to trimming and J lost 6 bases, with 10 bases between them. The V gene's germline CDR1 is SGHDN and CDR2 FVKESK. CDR3 length: 14 residues. This sample also belongs to another study, concerning T cells of mothers and their children.

The clonotype originates from a girl aged 2-10 years in good health. This sequence joins TRBV14 and TRBJ2-1; possibly TRBD2 for D (6 bases). Material for sequencing was blood. The chain's CDR3 is CASSQGGRTNEQFF. CDR3 nucleotides: TGTGCCAGCAGCCAAGGTGGGAGGACCAATGAGCAGTTCTTC.